This T cell receptor beta chain was retrieved from a study of blood T cells in healthy people across ages. Study as a whole: Template switching captured about one barcoded beta molecule per two T cells.

The CDR3 consists of 12 residues. From germline, CDR1 is SGHAT and CDR2 FQNNGV. V lost 1 base and J lost 5, with 5 bases in between. About this clonotype: The antigen is unknown.

Study-level findings and limits: It was the long-lived donors that had more naive CD4+ cells and higher diversity than aged donors.

Using a J-beta primer mix together with a sample-barcoded 5' primer, a second PCR was run for roughly 6 to 11 cycles. TCRdb analysed the 5' RACE reads with MiXCR anew, one entry per CDR3 protein. Of roughly 800,000 distinct CDR3 sequences listed, 58% are singletons. V gene TRBV11-2 combines with J gene TRBJ2-5; maybe TRBD2 (5 bases). The origin of this receptor is a man under 40 in good health. Material: blood. The CDR3 protein is CASSLVAETQYF. The DNA for the CDR3 is TGTGCCAGCAGCTTAGTAGCGGAGACCCAGTACTTC.